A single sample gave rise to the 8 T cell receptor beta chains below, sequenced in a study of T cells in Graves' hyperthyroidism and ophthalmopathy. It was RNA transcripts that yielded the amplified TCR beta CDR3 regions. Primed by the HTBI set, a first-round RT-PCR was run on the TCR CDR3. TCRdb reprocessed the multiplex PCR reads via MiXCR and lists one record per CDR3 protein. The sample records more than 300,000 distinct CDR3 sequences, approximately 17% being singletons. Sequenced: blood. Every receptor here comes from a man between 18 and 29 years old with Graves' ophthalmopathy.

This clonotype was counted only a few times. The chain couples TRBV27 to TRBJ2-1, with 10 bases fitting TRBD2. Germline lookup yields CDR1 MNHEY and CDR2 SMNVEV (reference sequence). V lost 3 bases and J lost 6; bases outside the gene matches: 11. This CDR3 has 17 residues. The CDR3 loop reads CASSFGDSGGAGNEQFF. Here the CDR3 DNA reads TGTGCCAGCAGTTTTGGGGACAGCGGGGGGGCCGGCAATGAGCAGTTCTTC.

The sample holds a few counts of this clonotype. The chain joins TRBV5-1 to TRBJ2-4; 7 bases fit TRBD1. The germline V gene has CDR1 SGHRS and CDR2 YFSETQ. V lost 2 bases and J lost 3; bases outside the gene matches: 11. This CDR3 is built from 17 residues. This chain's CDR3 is CASSFPRQGKDKNIQYF. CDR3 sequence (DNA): TGCGCCAGCAGCTTCCCACGACAGGGAAAGGACAAAAACATTCAGTACTTC.

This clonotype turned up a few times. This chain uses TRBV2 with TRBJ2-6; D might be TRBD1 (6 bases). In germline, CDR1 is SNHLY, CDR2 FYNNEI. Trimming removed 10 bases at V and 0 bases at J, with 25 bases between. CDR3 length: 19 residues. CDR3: CANSGLQGVDYSGANVLTF. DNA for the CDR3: TGTGCCAACTCCGGGTTACAGGGTGTGGATTACTCTGGGGCCAACGTCCTGACTTTC.

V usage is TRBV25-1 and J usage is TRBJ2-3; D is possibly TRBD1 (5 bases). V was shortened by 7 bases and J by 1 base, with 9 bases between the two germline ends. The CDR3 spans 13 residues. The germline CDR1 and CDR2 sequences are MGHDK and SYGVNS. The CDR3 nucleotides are TGTGCCAGCAAGGAAGGGGGCACAGATACGCAGTATTTT. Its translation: CASKEGGTDTQYF.

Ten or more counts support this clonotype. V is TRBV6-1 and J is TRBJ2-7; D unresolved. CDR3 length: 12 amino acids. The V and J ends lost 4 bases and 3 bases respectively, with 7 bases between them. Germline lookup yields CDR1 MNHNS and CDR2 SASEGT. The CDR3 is CASSADHYEQYF. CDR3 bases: TGTGCCAGCAGTGCCGACCACTACGAGCAGTACTTC.

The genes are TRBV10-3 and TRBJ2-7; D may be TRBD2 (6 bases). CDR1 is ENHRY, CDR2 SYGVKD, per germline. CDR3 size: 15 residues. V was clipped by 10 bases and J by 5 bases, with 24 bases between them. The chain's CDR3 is CATYPGVGRADEQYF. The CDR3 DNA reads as TGTGCCACCTACCCGGGGGTGGGGCGTGCGGACGAGCAGTACTTC.

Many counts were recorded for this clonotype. The CDR3 nucleotides are TGTGCCAGCAGCCCTGACACACCGGGGGCTTTCTTT. As protein: CASSPDTPGAFF. This chain uses TRBV12-3 or TRBV12-4 with TRBJ1-1; no firm D call. The CDR3 sequence is 12 residues long. Between the trimmed V and J ends, which lost 6 bases and 11 bases, there was a span of 16 bases.

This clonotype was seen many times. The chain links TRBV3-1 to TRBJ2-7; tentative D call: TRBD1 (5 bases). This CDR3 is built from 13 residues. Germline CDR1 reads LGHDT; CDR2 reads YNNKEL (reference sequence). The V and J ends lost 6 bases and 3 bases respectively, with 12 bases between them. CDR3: CASRGQEGYEQYF. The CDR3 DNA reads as TGTGCCAGCAGGGGGCAGGAAGGCTACGAGCAGTACTTC.